Judged by abundance, the clone carrying this TCR beta chain is medium-sized. The record originates from a study of CD8 T cells in ankylosing spondylitis. TCRdb redid the calling of the 5' RACE reads with MiXCR, one entry per CDR3 protein. This sample has around 320,000 distinct CDR3 sequences, with more than 20% found just once. J was trimmed by 7 bases and V by 1 base; bases with no gene match: 10. Germline V gene lookup returns CDR1 DFQATT and CDR2 SNEGSKA (reference sequence). This CDR3 is 15 amino acids long. This sequence was found in a female donor with ankylosing spondylitis or in good health (not recorded which). Sequencing was performed on blood, either unsorted or a sorted T cell fraction (not recorded which). This chain uses TRBV20-1 with TRBJ2-1; 7 nucleotides agree with TRBD2. The CDR3 DNA sequence: TGCAGTGCTAGAGGGCGTACTAGCGAGGGGAATGAGCAGTTCTTC. Translating gives CSARGRTSEGNEQFF.